The clone carrying this T cell receptor (beta chain) was recorded at least ten times. Unmatched junction bases numbered 12, after V lost 2 bases and J lost 0 bases. This CDR3 is built from 19 residues. CDR1 and CDR2 from the germline V gene are SGHRS and YFSETQ. TCRbeta library construction was performed incorporating unique molecular identifiers. TCRdb recomputed calls from the PCR reads with MiXCR, one row per CDR3 protein. This sample has some 490,000 distinct CDR3 sequences; around 12% occur once, and the top ten carry about 5.6%. This record comes from a study of T-cell reconstitution after alpha-beta-depleted transplantation in children.

The sequences come from PBMCs from the stem cell graft donor, collected from the stem cell graft. This sequence originates from a human donor who donated a stem cell graft to a child with combined immunodeficiency. This chain links TRBV5-1 with TRBJ2-2; 8 bases align to TRBD1. The CDR3 spells CASSLQGDPGGTNTGELFF. In DNA form, the CDR3 reads TGCGCCAGCAGCTTACAGGGGGATCCTGGAGGGACGAACACCGGGGAGCTGTTTTTT. The full variable domain, in which reference TRBV5-1 and TRBJ2-2 provide the parts outside the CDR3, is KAGVTQTPRYLIKTRGQQVTLSCSPISGHRSVSWYQQTPGQGLQFLFEYFSETQRNKGNFPGRFSGRQFSNSRSEMNVSTLELGDSALYLCASSLQGDPGGTNTGELFFGEGSRLTVL.